A single sample is the source of the 2 T cell receptor beta chains below, sequenced in a study of blood T cell repertoires in COVID-19. Here immunoSEQ multiplex PCR was the method, and the copy in TCRdb shows in-frame clones only, minus some. The table records around 73,000 clones, 84% of them present only once. Sequencing input: peripheral blood. These receptors came from a human donor in a cohort sampled during active COVID-19.

The V and J genes are TRBV5-1 and TRBJ2-3; TRBD2 might be the D (5 bases). V dropped 3 bases and J dropped 6 bases, with 20 bases sitting between them. CDR1 is SGHRS, CDR2 YFSETQ, per germline. The CDR3 spans 16 residues. This chain's CDR3 is CASSYGRFLRGDTQYF. The CDR3 coding sequence is TGCGCCAGCAGCTATGGCAGGTTCCTACGCGGGGATACGCAGTATTTT.

This clone showed up just a few times. V is TRBV29-1 and J is TRBJ1-1; a weak D match, TRBD1 (6 bases). Trimming took 2 bases from V and 4 from J, leaving 14 bases between them. Germline V gene data show CDR1 as SQVTM and CDR2 as ANQGSEA. The CDR3 sequence is 14 residues long. CDR3 nucleotides: TGCAGCGTTGAAAGGCCTGACAGGTTCACTGAAGCTTTCTTT. Translating gives CSVERPDRFTEAFF.